What follows is one T cell receptor (beta chain) and its context. The source of the sample is a study of blood T cell repertoires in COVID-19. Study-level information: T cells, B-cell-depleted T cells, or PBMCs provided the cDNA or gDNA that served as material.

Per the original methods: Reference gene primer amplification yielded estimated nucleated cell counts. Method: immunoSEQ multiplex PCR; TCRdb's copy keeps in-frame clones and lacks some. V, J and clone size were drawn from that table, and D and trimming were deduced from the DNA. The sample has about 230,000 clones; approximately 87% are singletons. Trimming shortened V by 3 bases and J by 7 bases, and 19 bases separated the two germline ends. This CDR3 has 16 residues. CDR1 is MNHEY and CDR2 is SVGEGT in the germline V gene. This TCR was sampled from a woman between 65 and 79 years old with active or convalescent COVID-19. V and J are TRBV6-2 or TRBV6-3 and TRBJ1-5; maybe TRBD1 (5 bases). The sample was peripheral blood. The CDR3 protein is CASSYPRGGGRQPQHF. In DNA, the CDR3 is TGTGCCAGCAGTTATCCCCGCGGGGGGGGTCGGCAGCCCCAGCATTTT.